This record covers a single TCR beta chain. The antigen is not known. V was trimmed by 7 bases and J by 2 bases, leaving 7 bases between them. The CDR3 extends over 12 amino acids. The sample comes from a study of T-cell memory formation after mild COVID-19. On the study more broadly: Largely, TCR clusters stayed within a single donor.

General observations from the study: A balance of CD4 and CD8 characterized clones contracting day 15 to 85, whereas later expanders leaned CD4+. Detection of some responders pre-infection suggested pre-existing cross-reactive memory T cells participated.

Using its own MiXCR run on the 5' RACE reads, TCRdb lists one record per CDR3 protein. The data contain 350,000 to 550,000 distinct CDR3 sequences, roughly 18% of them singletons. Sequences were obtained from PBMCs or a T cell subset sorted from them (not recorded which). The V gene is TRBV12-3 or TRBV12-4, the J gene TRBJ2-3; D is unresolved. The clonotype comes from a man between 18 and 29 years old who had mild COVID-19 (a few samples of this study predate the infection). Cell type and time point are not known. CDR3 sequence (DNA): TGTGCCAGCACCTATTACACAGATACGCAGTATTTT. This codes for CASTYYTDTQYF.